This T cell receptor (beta chain) is drawn from a study of blood T cell repertoires in COVID-19. Looking at the study overall: The United States, Italy and Spain provided the acute and convalescent COVID-19 samples.

The J segment lost 2 bases and the V segment lost 5 bases, leaving 8 bases of the junction unmatched. The CDR3 extends over 15 amino acids. Germline V lookup: CDR1 SEHNR, CDR2 FQNEAQ (reference sequence). Per the original methods: Reference gene primers were amplified, and this amplification served to estimate nucleated cell counts. Some clones are missing from TCRdb's copy, which holds only in-frame ones; the method was immunoSEQ multiplex PCR. V, J and clone size derive from that table, while D and trimming were established from the DNA sequence. The sample contains 300,000 to 500,000 clones, 85% to 90% of which appear only once.

The sequencing input was PBMCs or T cells enriched from blood (not recorded which). This receptor was taken from a woman in her 30s with acute COVID-19. The chain combines TRBV7-9 with TRBJ2-7; 8 positions match TRBD1. CDR3 nucleotides: TGTGCCAGCAGCATACCCGGGACAGGCCCCTACGAGCAGTACTTC. It specifies CASSIPGTGPYEQYF.